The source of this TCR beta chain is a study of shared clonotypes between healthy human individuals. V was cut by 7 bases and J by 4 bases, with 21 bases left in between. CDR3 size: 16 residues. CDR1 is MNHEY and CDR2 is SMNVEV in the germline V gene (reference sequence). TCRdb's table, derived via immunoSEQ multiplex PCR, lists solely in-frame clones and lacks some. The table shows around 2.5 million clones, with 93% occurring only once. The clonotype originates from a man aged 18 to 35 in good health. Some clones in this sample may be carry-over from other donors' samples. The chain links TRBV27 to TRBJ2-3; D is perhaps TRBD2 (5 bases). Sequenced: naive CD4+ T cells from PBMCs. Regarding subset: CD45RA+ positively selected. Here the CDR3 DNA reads TGTGCCAGCAACAAGCTGAGGAGGAGCGGCCCAGATACGCAGTATTTT. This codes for CASNKLRRSGPDTQYF.